The rows below give T cell receptor beta chains drawn from one sample of a study of blood T cell repertoires in COVID-19. Sequenced by immunoSEQ multiplex PCR; TCRdb stores in-frame clones only, minus some. The sample has about 340,000 clones, around 83% seen once. What was sequenced was peripheral blood. The receptors originated from a man younger than 40 with active or convalescent COVID-19. Each CDR3 is given with its conserved first and last residue. The order of the fields is D gene, V gene, J gene, CDR3 length, clone size, CDR3 DNA, CDR3 protein. The D gene is left open where the match is weak. Not every row has a clone size; where given, it reads once, few, many or a size class.

.,TRBV4-1,TRBJ2-1,15,.,TGCGCCAGCAGCCACGCCGCCGGCGGGAAGGTTGAGCAGTTCTTC,CASSHAAGGKVEQFF
.,TRBV6-5,TRBJ2-1,13,.,TGTGCCAGCAGTTACAGGGGTGAGAATGAGCAGTTCTTC,CASSYRGENEQFF
TRBD1,TRBV28,TRBJ2-7,16,.,TGTGCCAGCAGTACCCGGACAGGGAAGGATTCCTACGAGCAGTACTTC,CASSTRTGKDSYEQYF
TRBD2,TRBV7-3,TRBJ2-1,15,.,TGTGCCAGCAGTCGGAGACTAGCGGAAGTTAATGAGCAGTTCTTC,CASSRRLAEVNEQFF
.,TRBV15,TRBJ2-7,14,.,TGTGCCACCAGCAGAGGCGGGGCGACCTACGAGCAGTACTTC,CATSRGGATYEQYF
.,TRBV28,TRBJ2-7,13,.,TGTGCCAGCACCCTAGGCGGCTCCTACGAGCAGTACTTC,CASTLGGSYEQYF
.,TRBV30,TRBJ2-5,12,.,TGTGCCTGGAGTCCCAGGTTTGAGACCCAGTACTTC,CAWSPRFETQYF
.,TRBV19,TRBJ1-5,16,.,TGTGCCAGTAGGGGAGGAGTTTCCAACTTCAATCAGCCCCAGCATTTT,CASRGGVSNFNQPQHF
.,TRBV20-1,TRBJ1-2,11,.,TGCAGTGCTCGCCCCGCTCGGGGCTACACCTTC,CSARPARGYTF
.,TRBV20-1,TRBJ1-1,15,.,TGCAGTGCTAGTGGAGTGCCTATTGAGGTAGGCGAAGCTTTCTTT,CSASGVPIEVGEAFF
TRBD2,TRBV3-1/TRBV3-2,TRBJ2-1,15,.,TGTGCCAGCAGCCAAGAAAGCGGGAAAATAAATGAGCAGTTCTTC,CASSQESGKINEQFF
.,TRBV7-2,TRBJ2-7,14,.,TGTGCCAGCAGCCGCGACAGGTTTGCCTACGAGCAGTACTTC,CASSRDRFAYEQYF
.,TRBV27,TRBJ1-5,15,.,TGTGCCAGCAGTACCCGTCTCAAAGCAGGGCAGCCCCAGCATTTT,CASSTRLKAGQPQHF
.,TRBV5-4,TRBJ1-1,15,.,TGTGCCAGCAGCTTGGGTGCAGGGCTGAACACTGAAGCTTTCTTT,CASSLGAGLNTEAFF
TRBD1,TRBV6-5,TRBJ1-2,14,.,TGTGCCAGCAGTTACTCGAGCACAGGGGGCGGCTACACCTTC,CASSYSSTGGGYTF
.,TRBV6-1,TRBJ1-1,14,.,TGTGCCAGCAGTTTCGGACGGGGAAATACTGAAGCTTTCTTT,CASSFGRGNTEAFF
TRBD2,TRBV6-5,TRBJ2-1,14,.,TGTGCCAGCAAACTTAGCGGGGGCTACAATGAGCAGTTCTTC,CASKLSGGYNEQFF
.,TRBV5-1,TRBJ1-1,13,.,TGCGCCAGCCGCACGACATTGAACACTGAAGCTTTCTTT,CASRTTLNTEAFF
TRBD1,TRBV14,TRBJ1-2,17,.,TGTGCCAGCAGCCAAGATCTAGCAGGGGGGTGGAACTATGGCTACACCTTC,CASSQDLAGGWNYGYTF
TRBD2,TRBV7-2,TRBJ2-3,16,.,TGTGCCAGCAGCCCCGGGGAGACGGGGGGGGCAGATACGCAGTATTTT,CASSPGETGGADTQYF
.,TRBV9,TRBJ2-1,14,.,TGTGCCAGCAGCGTAGGGAGCCTTTACAATGAGCAGTTCTTC,CASSVGSLYNEQFF
TRBD2,TRBV5-5,TRBJ2-7,15,.,TGTGCCAGCAGCTTGTCCGCGGGGGTTACCTACGAGCAGTACTTC,CASSLSAGVTYEQYF
.,TRBV7-8,TRBJ2-1,14,once,TGTGCCAGCAGCTTAGGGACACAGTACAATGAGCAGTTCTTC,CASSLGTQYNEQFF
.,TRBV5-1,TRBJ1-1,14,.,TGCGCCAGCAGTAACGAACGGGTTCCCACTGAAGCTTTCTTT,CASSNERVPTEAFF
TRBD2,TRBV19,TRBJ2-5,16,.,TGTGCCAGTAGTAGGGGACTAGCGGGAGGAGAGGAGACCCAGTACTTC,CASSRGLAGGEETQYF
.,TRBV13,TRBJ2-7,14,.,TGTGCCAGCAGTCGATGGGGCACAACCTACGAGCAGTACTTC,CASSRWGTTYEQYF
.,TRBV7-2,TRBJ1-5,16,.,TGTGCCAGCAGCTCGCCCACGGGTAACAGCAATCAGCCCCAGCATTTT,CASSSPTGNSNQPQHF
.,TRBV6-1,TRBJ1-2,15,.,TGTGCCAGCAGTGAACTGGTGGTAACTGTCTATGGCTACACCTTC,CASSELVVTVYGYTF
.,TRBV6-6,TRBJ2-3,14,.,TGTGCCAGCAGTAAACTGGAGGGTGCAGATACGCAGTATTTT,CASSKLEGADTQYF
.,TRBV12-3/TRBV12-4,TRBJ1-6,12,.,TGTGCCAGCAGTTCCTTGAATTCACCCCTCCACTTT,CASSSLNSPLHF
TRBD1,TRBV5-1,TRBJ2-2,16,few,TGCGCCAGCAGCAAGAGGCAGGGACAGTTCACCGGGGAGCTGTTTTTT,CASSKRQGQFTGELFF